These 31 T cell receptor beta chains came from one sample sequenced in a study of beta chain features in type 1 diabetes. The investigators reverse transcribed all of the isolated RNA, so they sequenced expressed TCRB transcripts. Data came from immunoSEQ multiplex PCR; TCRdb stores just in-frame clones and leaves some out. Among 640,000 or so clones listed, roughly 13% were seen once. Broader study findings: The study found moderately but significantly shorter TCRB CDR3s in all four CD4+ subsets of Type 1 diabetes patients.

No cognate antigen is known for these TCRs. The sample was naive CD4+ T cells from blood. These receptors all come from a man between 18 and 29 years old with type 1 diabetes.

The rearrangement joins TRBV10-3 to TRBJ1-5, with TRBD1 identical over 9 bases. Germline V lookup: CDR1 ENHRY, CDR2 SYGVKD. V lost 6 bases, J lost 2 bases, and 5 bases stayed unmatched. The CDR3 sequence is 15 residues long. The CDR3 reads CAISSTGGGNQPQHF. CDR3 bases: TGTGCCATCAGCAGTACAGGGGGCGGCAATCAGCCCCAGCATTTT.

The chain recombines TRBV6-4 with TRBJ2-6, with 7 bases aligning to TRBD1. CDR3 size: 17 residues. Germline-derived CDR1 and CDR2 are MRHNA and SNTAGT. V dropped 6 bases and J dropped 0; count of bases not matched to a gene: 8. The CDR3 coding sequence is TGTGCCAGCAGCCGACAGGGATTGACCTCTGGGGCCAACGTCCTGACTTTC. It specifies CASSRQGLTSGANVLTF.

The V call is TRBV6-5, the J call TRBJ1-3; a weak D match, TRBD1 (6 bases). Trimming took off 6 bases at V and 0 bases at J, with 12 bases between the two ends. Germline-derived CDR1 and CDR2 are MNHEY and SVGAGI. This CDR3 contains 15 residues. The CDR3 sequence is CASRMGANSGNTIYF. CDR3 DNA: TGTGCCAGCAGGATGGGGGCCAACTCTGGAAACACCATATATTTT.

The chain couples TRBV30 to TRBJ2-1; the match to TRBD2 covers 10 bases. CDR1 is GTSNPN, CDR2 SVGIG, per germline (reference sequence). V shed 4 bases and J 7 bases; nucleotides not matched to a gene: 16. This CDR3 spans 17 amino acids. The CDR3: CAWTPKDLAGAVNEQFF. The CDR3 nucleotides are TGTGCCTGGACCCCGAAAGACCTAGCGGGGGCAGTTAATGAGCAGTTCTTC.

Worth noting for this clone: Other DNA sequences in the sample encode the same CDR3. The chain carries TRBV15 and TRBJ2-5; TRBD1 matches at 7 bases. Germline trimming cut 0 bases from V and 5 bases from J; bases unmatched to any gene: 6. The CDR3 spans 15 residues. From germline, CDR1 is LNHNV and CDR2 YYDKDF (reference sequence). CDR3 DNA: TGTGCCACCAGCAGAGACCGGACAGGTTTGGAGACCCAGTACTTC. Protein: CATSRDRTGLETQYF.

This clone was detected only a few times. The CDR3 nucleotides are TGTGCCTGGAGTAGGTACAGGGCGGACGGGGAGACCCAGTACTTC. Translating gives CAWSRYRADGETQYF. This rearrangement joins TRBV30 to TRBJ2-5; D is possibly TRBD1 (6 bases). CDR1 is GTSNPN and CDR2 is SVGIG in the germline V gene (reference sequence). The V gene lost 2 bases and the J gene lost 5 bases, with 18 bases spanning the gap. The CDR3 totals 15 residues.

The CDR3: CASSENIMGQPNEKLFF. CDR3 sequence (DNA): TGCGCCAGCAGCGAGAACATAATGGGACAGCCTAATGAAAAACTGTTTTTT. The chain is built from TRBV5-1 and TRBJ1-4; 7 nucleotides match TRBD1. V lost 4 bases to trimming and J lost 3 bases; unmatched junction nucleotides: 12. Germline assignment: CDR1 SGHRS and CDR2 YFSETQ. CDR3 length equals 17 residues. The entire variable domain, with the rest obtained from reference TRBV5-1 and TRBJ1-4, is as follows: KAGVTQTPRYLIKTRGQQVTLSCSPISGHRSVSWYQQTPGQGLQFLFEYFSETQRNKGNFPGRFSGRQFSNSRSEMNVSTLELGDSALYLCASSENIMGQPNEKLFFGSGTQLSVL.

The chain joins TRBV7-2 to TRBJ2-3; D could derive from TRBD1 or TRBD2 (5 bases each). Germline CDR1 and CDR2: SGHTA and FQGNSA. The ends were cut back, 1 base at V and 2 bases at J, with 7 bases in the middle. The CDR3 has 14 residues. DNA of the CDR3: TGTGCCAGCAGCTTAGGGGGGAACACAGATACGCAGTATTTT. Protein sequence: CASSLGGNTDTQYF.

The genes are TRBV29-1 and TRBJ1-1, with D perhaps matching TRBD1 (5 bases). Trimming shortened V by 1 base and J by 10 bases, and 13 bases separated the two germline ends. CDR3 length equals 12 residues. Per germline, CDR1 SQVTM and CDR2 ANQGSEA. CDR3 nucleotides: TGCAGCGTTGAAGGTACGGGGCGCGGAGCTTTCTTT. This encodes CSVEGTGRGAFF.

This clone was seen more than once but under ten times. V usage is TRBV2 and J usage is TRBJ2-7; a possible D gene is TRBD1 (5 bases). Germline-derived CDR1 and CDR2 are SNHLY and FYNNEI. The CDR3 runs 12 residues. Trimming pared 7 bases from V and 2 bases from J, leaving 9 bases between. For the CDR3, the DNA is TGTGCCAGCAATCAGGGTCCCTACGAGCAGTACTTC. It yields the protein CASNQGPYEQYF. Supplemented by reference TRBV2 and TRBJ2-7, the full variable domain reads EPEVTQTPSHQVTQMGQEVILRCVPISNHLYFYWYRQILGQKVEFLVSFYNNEISEKSEIFDDQFSVERPDGSNFTLKIRSTKLEDSAMYFCASNQGPYEQYFGPGTRLTVT.

This clone was recorded a few times. The chain links TRBV4-1 to TRBJ2-5, with D hard to call. Germline CDR1 MGHRA, CDR2 YSYEKL. Trimming stripped 0 bases from V and 0 bases from J, with 11 bases between. This CDR3 is 16 amino acids long. The CDR3 nucleotides are TGCGCCAGCAGCCAAGATCTTTGGAGTTACCAAGAGACCCAGTACTTC. The encoded protein is CASSQDLWSYQETQYF.

V usage is TRBV18 and J usage is TRBJ2-7, with 7 nucleotides matching TRBD1. The germline V gene has CDR1 KGHSH and CDR2 LQKENI. Trimming removed 4 bases from V and 4 bases from J; junction bases left unmatched: 7. CDR3 length equals 14 residues. CDR3 DNA sequence: TGTGCCAGCTCACGAGACAGGGCTTTATACGAGCAGTACTTC. Protein sequence: CASSRDRALYEQYF. Full variable domain (outside the CDR3, taken from reference TRBV18 and TRBJ2-7): NAGVMQNPRHLVRRRGQEARLRCSPMKGHSHVYWYRQLPEEGLKFMVYLQKENIIDESGMPKERFSAEFPKEGPSILRIQQVVRGDSAAYFCASSRDRALYEQYFGPGTRLTVT.

This clone came up a few times. J is TRBJ2-7 and V is TRBV10-3; 14 nucleotides agree with TRBD2. Germline CDR1 is ENHRY and CDR2 is SYGVKD. V dropped 6 bases and J dropped 2; count of bases not matched to a gene: 12. CDR3 length: 18 residues. For the CDR3, the DNA is TGTGCCATCAGCACCGGGACTAGCGGGGGCCCCATGACCTACGAGCAGTACTTC. Its protein is CAISTGTSGGPMTYEQYF.

This clone was seen a few times. Other nucleotide sequences from this sample produce the same CDR3. CDR3 loop: CAWSLGGGYTF. CDR3 coding DNA: TGTGCCTGGAGCTTAGGAGGGGGCTACACCTTC. The chain couples TRBV30 to TRBJ1-2; no clear D. Germline values: CDR1 GTSNPN, CDR2 SVGIG (reference sequence). The V gene lost 3 bases and the J gene lost 8 bases, with 10 bases spanning the gap. CDR3 size: 11 residues.

This clone was counted between two and nine times. The chain is built from TRBV4-2 and TRBJ1-3; no definite D call. The CDR3 runs 16 residues. The germline CDR1 and CDR2 sequences are LGHNA and YNFKEQ. The ends were cut back, 3 bases at V and 4 bases at J, with 16 bases in the middle. CDR3 nucleotides: TGTGCCAGCAGCCATCCCTTTCCGGCAGGAGGAAACACCATATATTTT. Its protein is CASSHPFPAGGNTIYF.

The chain employs TRBV2 and TRBJ1-4; D is uncertain. The germline V gene encodes CDR1 SNHLY and CDR2 FYNNEI. CDR3 length equals 15 residues. V was cut by 8 bases and J by 5 bases, with 18 bases left in between. CDR3: CASLEESRPNEKLFF. The CDR3 DNA reads as TGTGCCAGCCTGGAAGAGTCAAGGCCCAATGAAAAACTGTTTTTT.

In this sample, this clone turned up once. The genes are TRBV11-2 and TRBJ2-5; TRBD1 matches 8 bases. Germline CDR1 is SGHAT and CDR2 is FQNNGV. The CDR3 has 13 residues. V lost 8 bases to trimming and J lost 5 bases; unmatched junction nucleotides: 7. The DNA of the CDR3 is TGTGCCAGCGGAAGACAGGGGTCGGAGACCCAGTACTTC. Its protein product is CASGRQGSETQYF.

The chain couples TRBV29-1 to TRBJ2-3; unclear D gene. Germline V lookup: CDR1 SQVTM, CDR2 ANQGSEA. CDR3 length: 12 amino acids. V was clipped by 6 bases and J by 2 bases, with 9 bases between them. The CDR3 nucleotides read TGCAGCGTACTCGTAATCACAGATACGCAGTATTTT. As protein: CSVLVITDTQYF.

The rearrangement joins TRBV6-1 to TRBJ2-5; a weak D match, TRBD1 (5 bases). Germline CDR1 is MNHNS and CDR2 is SASEGT. This CDR3 is 14 amino acids long. V dropped 5 bases and J dropped 5 bases, with 15 bases sitting between them. The CDR3 protein is CASSPGQLPETQYF. The CDR3 DNA is TGTGCCAGCAGTCCAGGGCAGCTCCCGGAGACCCAGTACTTC.

The V gene is TRBV14, the J gene TRBJ2-7; possibly TRBD1 for D (6 bases). This CDR3 is built from 13 residues. Germline V gene data show CDR1 as SGHDN and CDR2 as FVKESK. Between the trimmed V and J ends, which lost 1 base and 6 bases, there was a span of 10 bases. CDR3 residues: CASSQGQVGEQYF. For the CDR3, the DNA is TGTGCCAGCAGCCAAGGACAGGTGGGCGAGCAGTACTTC. Full variable domain (rest looked up from reference TRBV14 and TRBJ2-7): EAGVTQFPSHSVIEKGQTVTLRCDPISGHDNLYWYRRVMGKEIKFLLHFVKESKQDESGMPNNRFLAERTGGTYSTLKVQPAELEDSGVYFCASSQGQVGEQYFGPGTRLTVT.

CDR3 sequence reads: CASSLTGEFYSNQPQHF. The DNA of the CDR3 is TGTGCCAGCAGCCTGACAGGGGAATTCTATAGCAATCAGCCCCAGCATTTT. V is TRBV5-6 and J is TRBJ1-5, with 8 bases matching TRBD1. The germline CDR1 and CDR2 sequences are SGHDT and YYEEEE. This CDR3 contains 17 residues. V shed 4 bases and J 0 bases; nucleotides not matched to a gene: 9.

CDR3 sequence: CASSDWAWGTNTEAFF. CDR3 nucleotide sequence: TGTGCCAGCAGTGACTGGGCGTGGGGGACGAACACTGAAGCTTTCTTT. This sequence joins TRBV6-1 and TRBJ1-1, with D perhaps matching TRBD1 (5 bases). Deletions cut 3 bases from V and 1 base from J, with 15 bases between. Germline values: CDR1 MNHNS, CDR2 SASEGT. The CDR3 is 16 amino acids.

This rearrangement joins TRBV30 to TRBJ1-2, with TRBD1 as a possible D gene (5 bases). Germline V gives CDR1 GTSNPN, CDR2 SVGIG (reference sequence). Trimming removed 3 bases at V and 8 bases at J, with 19 bases between. CDR3 size: 14 residues. CDR3 amino acids: CAWSPGATVGGYTF. The CDR3 nucleotides are TGTGCCTGGAGCCCCGGGGCCACGGTGGGCGGCTACACCTTC.

This clone was counted a few times. The chain recombines TRBV30 with TRBJ2-7; 7 bases fit TRBD2. Trimming took 2 bases from V and 6 from J; bases not matched to a gene: 7. Germline assignment: CDR1 GTSNPN and CDR2 SVGIG (reference sequence). The CDR3 is made up of 13 amino acids. This CDR3 reads CAWSLRTRGEQYF. The DNA for the CDR3 is TGTGCCTGGAGTCTAAGGACTAGGGGCGAGCAGTACTTC.

V is TRBV30 and J is TRBJ1-5; TRBD1 is a possible D gene (5 bases). CDR1 is GTSNPN and CDR2 is SVGIG in the germline V gene (reference sequence). Trimming removed 0 bases at V and 4 bases at J, with 13 bases between. CDR3 length equals 15 residues. The CDR3, as DNA: TGTGCCTGGAGTGTACGGGGCGCCGGGAATCAGCCCCAGCATTTT. Encoded protein: CAWSVRGAGNQPQHF. The full variable domain, completed using reference TRBV30 and TRBJ1-5, is SQTIHQWPATLVQPVGSPLSLECTVEGTSNPNLYWYRQAAGRGLQLLFYSVGIGQISSEVPQNLSASRPQDRQFILSSKKLLLSDSGFYLCAWSVRGAGNQPQHFGDGTRLSIL.

The chain couples TRBV30 to TRBJ2-1; 10 positions agree with TRBD2. The CDR3 totals 13 residues. Germline V CDR1 and CDR2: GTSNPN, SVGIG (reference sequence). The V and J ends lost 4 bases and 8 bases, in that order; junction bases with no gene match: 5. The CDR3 sequence: CAWIRLAGDEQFF. In DNA, the CDR3 is TGTGCCTGGATACGGCTAGCGGGGGATGAGCAGTTCTTC.

This clone turned up a few times. The chain joins TRBV7-2 to TRBJ1-1, with a weak D call TRBD1 (5 bases). This CDR3 has 16 residues. V lost 0 bases, J lost 5 bases, and 16 bases lay in between. CDR1 and CDR2 (germline): SGHTA, FQGNSA. This chain's CDR3 is CASSLALGGSWTEAFF. The CDR3 DNA reads as TGTGCCAGCAGCTTAGCGTTGGGGGGAAGTTGGACTGAAGCTTTCTTT.

In the case of this clone: Other nucleotide sequences from this sample produce the same CDR3. This chain uses TRBV30 with TRBJ1-1; maybe TRBD1 (5 bases). Germline V CDR1 and CDR2: GTSNPN, SVGIG (reference sequence). The CDR3 runs 14 residues. Deletions cut 2 bases from V and 0 bases from J, with 10 bases between. CDR3 amino acids: CAWSPGHMNTEAFF. Here the CDR3 DNA reads TGTGCCTGGAGTCCTGGACATATGAACACTGAAGCTTTCTTT.

This clone was recorded a few times. The chain links TRBV5-6 to TRBJ1-5; TRBD1 is a possible D gene (5 bases). With 4 bases removed from V and 4 bases from J, the gap between germline ends came to 12 bases. The CDR3 covers 14 residues. The germline V gene has CDR1 SGHDT and CDR2 YYEEEE. The CDR3 DNA reads TGTGCCAGCAGCCTGGCTCGGGGGAATCAGCCCCAGCATTTT. Protein: CASSLARGNQPQHF.

The chain joins TRBV7-9 to TRBJ1-6; possible D gene TRBD1, 5 bases. The CDR3 is made up of 14 amino acids. V lost 7 bases and J 11 bases, leaving 18 bases between the germline ends. Germline assignment: CDR1 SEHNR and CDR2 FQNEAQ (reference sequence). The CDR3 DNA follows: TGTGCCAGCACAGAGGGGTCCCCGGGGCCACCCCTCCACTTT. It codes for CASTEGSPGPPLHF. The full variable domain, with the rest looked up from reference TRBV7-9 and TRBJ1-6, is DTGVSQNPRHKITKRGQNVTFRCDPISEHNRLYWYRQTLGQGPEFLTYFQNEAQLEKSRLLSDRFSAERPKGSFSTLEIQRTEQGDSAMYLCASTEGSPGPPLHFGNGTRLTVT.

As for this clone: Other DNA sequences in the same sample also yield this CDR3. V is TRBV29-1 and J is TRBJ1-3; D call uncertain. V was trimmed by 4 bases and J by 1 base, leaving 5 bases between them. The CDR3 spans 12 residues. Germline lookup yields CDR1 SQVTM and CDR2 ANQGSEA. CDR3 nucleotide sequence: TGCAGCGTTGGAGGGTCTGGAAACACCATATATTTT. Translation: CSVGGSGNTIYF.